Listed here is a single T cell receptor beta chain. Its antigen remains unknown. Since no conserved phenylalanine or tryptophan closes the CDR3, a read error is the likely cause. V lost 0 bases and J lost 7, with 9 bases in between. CDR1 and CDR2 (germline): DFQATT, SNEGSKA (reference sequence). The CDR3 sequence is 12 residues long. A modified ARM-PCR protocol with three rounds of nested PCR amplified TCRbeta. Using its own MiXCR run on the multiplex PCR reads, TCRdb lists one record per CDR3 protein. The table has 80,000 to 100,000 distinct CDR3 sequences, roughly 80% seen once. The sample belongs to a study of tumor and adjacent non-tumor tissue in lung cancer. Study-wide results and limits: In normal lung, the top 100 clones were significantly more dominant than in tumor.

This sample's RNA came from whole unsorted tissue. The normal lung tissue was taken more than 3 cm from the tumor edge. The sample comprised distant non-tumor lung tissue. The V call is TRBV20-1, the J call TRBJ1-2, with D uncertain. The sequence derives from a man aged 55 to 70 with small cell lung cancer. The CDR3 coding sequence is TGCAGTGCTAGAGACGGGAGCGGTGGCTACACCTTA. Its protein product is CSARDGSGGYTL.